Listed here is a single TCR beta chain. Its antigen specificity is not known. Base qualities are missing; no much larger clone stands one base away. The data stem from a study of T cell repertoires in cytomegalovirus infection (dated 2019 in TCRdb). A note on the overall study: The HLA type of each donor mattered for the analysis, because public TCR beta signatures pointed to carriage of CMV infection along with the matching HLA type. General findings and caveats noted by the study authors: Cumulative frequency of public TCR beta family members discriminated carriers of CMV infection plus the relevant HLA type in this cohort and an independent 352-donor cohort. The ex vivo response was dominated by HLA-C-restricted CMV-specific TCR beta clonotypes, and the single most frequent clonotype in two of eight donors was supplied by these HLA-C-restricted clonotypes.

Sequenced on an Illumina HiSeq 1500. Clones were called with MiXCR by TCRdb after fastp trimmed the public reads at Q25, and only in-frame beta chains were retained. Rows with one shared CDR3 protein collapse into an entry with the most common genes and DNA. Across this sample there are approximately 750,000 distinct CDR3 sequences, with roughly 36% seen only once. Of the sample, 2.5% to 3.5% falls within the top ten clones. The CDR3 runs 12 residues from the cysteine to the phenylalanine. Kept here is only the CDR3 DNA, which spans 36 bases and is read in frame from base 1. CDR1 and CDR2, per the germline V gene, are SGHAT and FQNNGV. A distance of 11 bases separates the germline ends of V and J, which lose 0 bases and 12 bases respectively.

This sequence originates from a human donor in good health (CMV status not recorded). Some clones in this sample may be carry-over from other donors' samples. The chain is assembled from TRBV11-2 and TRBJ1-1, with no confident D gene call. Sequenced sample: PBMCs. At the DNA level, the sequence is TGTGCCAGCAGCTTAGACCGGGGAGAGACTTTCTTT. This gives the protein CASSLDRGETFF.